This entry lists 12 T cell receptor beta chains sequenced from one sample in a study of T cell repertoires in cytomegalovirus infection. For these receptors, no antigen is known. MiXCR, applied by TCRdb to the reads, yields one record per CDR3 protein. The sample has nearly 700,000 distinct CDR3 sequences, around 31% seen once. The source was cultured PBMCs, collected from culture after CMV antigen stimulation. The receptors stem from a human donor in good health (CMV status not recorded). Some clones in this sample may be carry-over from other donors' samples.

This clonotype showed up just a few times. The rearrangement joins TRBV2 to TRBJ2-1; D gene uncertain. The V and J ends lost 9 bases and 5 bases respectively, with 14 bases between them. Germline V gene lookup returns CDR1 SNHLY and CDR2 FYNNEI. CDR3 length: 13 amino acids. CDR3 in amino acids: CASRLSRNNEQFF. The CDR3 nucleotides are TGTGCCAGTCGCCTGTCTAGGAACAATGAGCAGTTCTTC.

Remarks on this clonotype: One junction end disagrees with the germline gene, perhaps due to a read error. The chain combines TRBV28 with TRBJ1-2, with TRBD1 as a possible D gene (6 bases). The V gene's germline CDR1 is MDHEN and CDR2 SYDVKM. The CDR3 contains 12 residues. The CDR3 DNA sequence: TGTGCCAGTGACGGACAGCCGTATGTCTACACCTTC. This translates into CASDGQPYVYTF.

This clonotype came up many times. The chain couples TRBV7-2 to TRBJ2-1; 9 bases match TRBD1. Looked up from germline, CDR1 is SGHTA and CDR2 is FQGNSA. The CDR3 runs 14 residues. After removal of 1 base from V and 8 bases from J, the junction contained 3 bases not matched to a gene. Here the CDR3 reads CASSLVGQGYEQFF. The CDR3 DNA reads as TGTGCCAGCAGCTTAGTGGGACAGGGCTATGAGCAGTTCTTC.

This clonotype was observed a handful of times. The rearrangement uses TRBV11-2 and TRBJ2-1; 10 nucleotides agree with TRBD2. This CDR3 spans 14 amino acids. With V trimmed by 0 bases and J by 8 bases, 1 base remained unmatched. Germline lookup yields CDR1 SGHAT and CDR2 FQNNGV. The CDR3 region has the DNA TGTGCCAGCAGCTTAGAGGGGACTAGCGATGAGCAGTTCTTC. It specifies CASSLEGTSDEQFF.

This clonotype has only a few counts. J is TRBJ1-1 and V is TRBV6-5; D is possibly TRBD1 (5 bases). The germline V gene has CDR1 MNHEY and CDR2 SVGAGI. The CDR3 length is 14 residues. Trimming removed 2 bases from V and 5 bases from J, with 12 bases in between. The CDR3 here is CASSYGGVGTEAFF. The CDR3 nucleotides are TGTGCCAGCAGTTACGGGGGGGTGGGTACTGAAGCTTTCTTT.

This clonotype has ten or more counts. The V and J genes are TRBV11-2 and TRBJ2-2, with D perhaps TRBD1 or TRBD2 (5 bases each). V was pared by 8 bases and J by 4 bases, with 17 bases between. The CDR3 is made up of 15 amino acids. Germline V gene data show CDR1 as SGHAT and CDR2 as FQNNGV. This chain's CDR3 is CASQAGALSTGELFF. In DNA form, the CDR3 reads TGTGCCAGCCAAGCCGGGGCACTAAGCACCGGGGAGCTGTTTTTT.

This clonotype was recorded a few times. The chain employs TRBV7-2 and TRBJ1-4; D is possibly TRBD1 (5 bases). Germline V gene lookup returns CDR1 SGHTA and CDR2 FQGNSA. The CDR3 totals 14 residues. V was clipped by 1 base and J by 8 bases, with 11 bases between them. CDR3 loop: CASSLGGGEEKLFF. The CDR3 coding sequence is TGTGCCAGCAGCTTAGGTGGGGGGGAAGAAAAACTGTTTTTT.

The CDR3 sequence: CASSSSRDRGRNEQFF. CDR3 sequence (DNA): TGTGCCAGCAGCTCCTCCCGGGACAGGGGACGAAATGAGCAGTTCTTC. The chain is built from TRBV7-4 and TRBJ2-1, with 10 bases matching TRBD1. The CDR3 spans 16 residues. With 4 bases clipped from V and 7 bases from J, the junction kept 10 bases outside the gene matches. CDR1 and CDR2 (germline): SGHVT, SQSDAQ. Together with reference TRBV7-4 and TRBJ2-1, the CDR3 gives the full variable domain: GAGVSQSPRYKVAKRGRDVALRCDSISGHVTLYWYRQTLGQGSEVLTYSQSDAQRDKSGRPSGRFSAERPERSVSTLKIQRTEQGDSAVYLCASSSSRDRGRNEQFFGPGTRLTVL.

This clonotype occurred a few times. The genes are TRBV5-4 and TRBJ1-1; 7 nucleotides line up with TRBD1. Germline loops: CDR1 SGHNT, CDR2 YYREEE (reference sequence). The CDR3 extends over 15 amino acids. V dropped 0 bases and J dropped 2; count of bases not matched to a gene: 4. The CDR3 loop reads CASSLAGQFNTEAFF. Here the CDR3 DNA reads TGTGCCAGCAGCTTGGCGGGACAGTTTAACACTGAAGCTTTCTTT.

The rearrangement links TRBV28 to TRBJ1-4; D ambiguous. Germline V gene data show CDR1 as MDHEN and CDR2 as SYDVKM. CDR3 length equals 11 residues. Trimming took 5 bases from V and 10 from J, leaving 8 bases between them. The CDR3 nucleotides read TGTGCCAGCAGTCAATCCGCAAAACTGTTTTTT. It yields the protein CASSQSAKLFF.

This clonotype was recorded at least ten times. The CDR3 reads CASSPGLAGVDTQYF. In DNA, the CDR3 is TGTGCCAGCAGCCCGGGACTAGCGGGAGTGGATACGCAGTATTTT. This sequence joins TRBV7-9 and TRBJ2-3; 14 nucleotides align to TRBD2. Trimming removed 5 bases from V and 6 bases from J; junction bases left unmatched: 4. Germline values: CDR1 SEHNR, CDR2 FQNEAQ (reference sequence). CDR3 length: 15 residues.

The chain joins TRBV12-3 or TRBV12-4 to TRBJ2-7; 14 bases are a match to TRBD2. V lost 5 bases to trimming and J lost 5 bases; unmatched junction nucleotides: 5. CDR3 length equals 15 residues. The CDR3 region is CASSTRLAGGDEQYF. The CDR3 nucleotides are TGTGCCAGCAGTACCCGACTAGCGGGGGGGGACGAGCAGTACTTC.